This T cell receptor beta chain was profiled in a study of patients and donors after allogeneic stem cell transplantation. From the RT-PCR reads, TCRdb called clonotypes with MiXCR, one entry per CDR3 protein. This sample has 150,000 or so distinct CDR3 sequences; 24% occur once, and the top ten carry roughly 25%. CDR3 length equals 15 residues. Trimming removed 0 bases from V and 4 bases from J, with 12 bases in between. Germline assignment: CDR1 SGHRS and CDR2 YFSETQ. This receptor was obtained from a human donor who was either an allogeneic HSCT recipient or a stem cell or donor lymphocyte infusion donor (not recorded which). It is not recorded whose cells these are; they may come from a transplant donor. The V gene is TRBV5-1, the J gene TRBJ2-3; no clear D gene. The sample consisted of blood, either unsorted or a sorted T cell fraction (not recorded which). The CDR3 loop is CASSLEGLPADTQYF. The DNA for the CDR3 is TGCGCCAGCAGCTTGGAAGGGCTGCCCGCAGATACGCAGTATTTT.